These 9 T cell receptor beta chains came from one sample sequenced in a study of T cells in tuberculosis. Clones were read by immunoSEQ multiplex PCR, and TCRdb kept only the in-frame ones, dropping some. Of 20,000 to 25,000 clones listed, over 75% were seen once; the top ten hold roughly 15%. Material for sequencing was PBMCs. These receptors came from a donor between 10 and 29 years old with latent tuberculosis or without tuberculosis infection.

The rearrangement links TRBV11-2 to TRBJ2-1, with 10 bases matching TRBD2. This CDR3 is built from 16 residues. V dropped 0 bases and J dropped 4; count of bases not matched to a gene: 3. Germline V CDR1 and CDR2: SGHAT, FQNNGV. The CDR3 DNA sequence: TGTGCCAGCAGCTTAGATCTAGCGGGGGTATACAATGAGCAGTTCTTC. It codes for CASSLDLAGVYNEQFF.

The V gene is TRBV25-1, the J gene TRBJ1-4; D uncertain. Per the germline V gene, CDR1 is MGHDK and CDR2 is SYGVNS. With 2 bases removed from V and 5 bases from J, the gap between germline ends came to 6 bases. The CDR3 runs to 13 residues. This chain's CDR3 is CASSENRNEKLFF. As DNA, the CDR3 is TGTGCCAGCAGTGAAAACCGGAATGAAAAACTGTTTTTT.

This clone was picked up one time. At one end, the junction sequence differs from germline, possibly due to a read error. The chain carries TRBV5-4 and TRBJ1-4, with D unresolved. This CDR3 is built from 13 residues. Germline V gene lookup returns CDR1 SGHNT and CDR2 YYREEE (reference sequence). In nucleotides, the CDR3 is TGTGCCAGTAGCTTGAGCCAGGATGAAAAACTGTTTTTT. Amino acids: CASSLSQDEKLFF.

The J gene is TRBJ2-3, the V gene TRBV5-1; tentatively, D is TRBD1 (5 bases). V lost 4 bases and J lost 2, with 17 bases in between. Germline CDR1 SGHRS, CDR2 YFSETQ. The CDR3 loop spans 16 amino acids. The CDR3 coding sequence is TGCGCCAGCAGCCCCGGACAAGGCGTTCACACAGATACGCAGTATTTT. It is translated as CASSPGQGVHTDTQYF. The full variable domain, its missing parts supplied by reference TRBV5-1 and TRBJ2-3, is KAGVTQTPRYLIKTRGQQVTLSCSPISGHRSVSWYQQTPGQGLQFLFEYFSETQRNKGNFPGRFSGRQFSNSRSEMNVSTLELGDSALYLCASSPGQGVHTDTQYFGPGTRLTVL.

The chain employs TRBV27 and TRBJ1-2; a possible D gene is TRBD1 (6 bases). Germline CDR1 is MNHEY and CDR2 is SMNVEV (reference sequence). This CDR3 has 14 residues. Trimming cost V 6 bases and J 8 bases, with 19 bases left between them. In DNA, the CDR3 is TGTGCCAGCAGCCCCTGGGACATCGGGTCCGGCTACACCTTC. It specifies CASSPWDIGSGYTF.

V is TRBV27 and J is TRBJ1-2; 8 bases agree with TRBD1. Germline V lookup: CDR1 MNHEY, CDR2 SMNVEV (reference sequence). The CDR3 has 18 amino acids. Trimming at V came to 6 bases and at J to 4 bases, leaving 19 bases not matched to a gene. CDR3 DNA: TGTGCCAGCAGACGGGGAGGATCTATACAGGGGGTTAGCTATGGCTACACCTTC. Translated: CASRRGGSIQGVSYGYTF.

The chain uses TRBV18 and TRBJ1-6, with D unresolved. Trimming removed 4 bases at V and 10 bases at J, with 14 bases between. This CDR3 has 14 amino acids. Per germline, CDR1 KGHSH and CDR2 LQKENI. The chain's CDR3 is CASSLGDMRSPLHF. The CDR3, as DNA: TGTGCCAGCTCACTCGGAGATATGCGATCACCCCTCCACTTT.

This clone was counted only a few times. The chain couples TRBV15 to TRBJ2-3, with D possibly TRBD2 on 6 matching bases. V lost 4 bases, J lost 2 bases, and 22 bases lay in between. The germline gives CDR1 LNHNV, CDR2 YYDKDF (reference sequence). CDR3 length: 18 amino acids. The CDR3 reads CATSTLRASETLTDTQYF. CDR3 DNA sequence: TGTGCCACCAGCACCCTAAGGGCTAGCGAGACCCTCACAGATACGCAGTATTTT.

CDR3 sequence reads: CASSIVTGVSYEQYF. In DNA form, the CDR3 reads TGTGCCAGTAGTATAGTTACAGGGGTCTCCTACGAGCAGTACTTC. The chain carries TRBV19 and TRBJ2-7; the match to TRBD1 covers 7 bases. The CDR3 runs 15 residues. The germline CDR1 and CDR2 sequences are LNHDA and SQIVND (reference sequence). Germline trimming cut 1 base from V and 0 bases from J; bases unmatched to any gene: 3.